The text below deals with one T cell receptor beta chain. The antigen is unknown. These data are taken from a study of T cells after yellow fever vaccination. The study, taken as a whole, reports: Weaker, the secondary response peaked sooner, at day 5 versus 15. Reappearance after the booster was observed for most primary-vaccination clones (roughly 95% CD4, around 90% CD8).

TCRdb re-called the 5' RACE reads through MiXCR, storing one row per CDR3 protein. The sample yields roughly 500,000 distinct CDR3 sequences, 19% seen once. V gave up 7 bases and J gave up 1 base, with 15 bases separating them. The CDR3 length is 14 residues. CDR1 is SQVTM and CDR2 is ANQGSEA in the germline V gene. This sample comprised PBMCs, obtained 15 days after the yellow fever booster vaccination. This chain links TRBV29-1 with TRBJ2-3; D is possibly TRBD1 (5 bases). The clonotype comes from a man aged 25-45 years who received the YFV17D yellow fever vaccine. CDR3: CSASQDTRTDTQYF. In nucleotides, the CDR3 is TGCAGCGCATCTCAGGACACACGCACAGATACGCAGTATTTT.